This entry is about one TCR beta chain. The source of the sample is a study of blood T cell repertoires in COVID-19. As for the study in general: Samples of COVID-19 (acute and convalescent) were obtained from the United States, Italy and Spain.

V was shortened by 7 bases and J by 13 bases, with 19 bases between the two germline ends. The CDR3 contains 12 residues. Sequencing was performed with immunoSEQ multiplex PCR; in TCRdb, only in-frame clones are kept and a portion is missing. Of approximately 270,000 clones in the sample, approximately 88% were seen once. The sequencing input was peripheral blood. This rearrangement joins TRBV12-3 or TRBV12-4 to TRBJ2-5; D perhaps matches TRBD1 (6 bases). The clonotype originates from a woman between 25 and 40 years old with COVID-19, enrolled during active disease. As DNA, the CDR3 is TGTGCCAGCACCCTGGGGACAACTCCCACGTACTTC. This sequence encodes CASTLGTTPTYF.